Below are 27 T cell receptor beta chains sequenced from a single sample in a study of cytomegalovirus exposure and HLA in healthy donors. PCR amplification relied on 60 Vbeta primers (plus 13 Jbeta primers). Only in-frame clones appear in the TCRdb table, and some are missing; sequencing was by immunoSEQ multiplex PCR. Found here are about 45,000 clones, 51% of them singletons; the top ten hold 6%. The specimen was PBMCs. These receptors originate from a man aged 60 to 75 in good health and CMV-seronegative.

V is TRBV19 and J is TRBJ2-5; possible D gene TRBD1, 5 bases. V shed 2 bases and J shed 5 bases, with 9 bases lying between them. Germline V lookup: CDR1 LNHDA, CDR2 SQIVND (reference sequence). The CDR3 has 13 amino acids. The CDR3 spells CASSIRGKETQYF. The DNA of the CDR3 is TGTGCCAGTAGTATAAGGGGAAAGGAGACCCAGTACTTC.

CDR3 sequence reads: CASGTVEAFF. The CDR3 DNA reads as TGTGCCAGCGGGACAGTTGAAGCTTTCTTT. This chain links TRBV6-1 with TRBJ1-1; TRBD1 matches 7 bases. The CDR3 has 10 residues. J lost 7 bases, V lost 8 bases, and 1 base had no gene match. Germline CDR1 reads MNHNS; CDR2 reads SASEGT.

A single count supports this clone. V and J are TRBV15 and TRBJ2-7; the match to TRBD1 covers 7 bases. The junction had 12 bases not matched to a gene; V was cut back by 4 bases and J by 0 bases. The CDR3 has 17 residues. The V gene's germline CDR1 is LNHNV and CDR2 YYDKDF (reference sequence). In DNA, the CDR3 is TGTGCCACCAGCATTCCAGCCTCGGGACAGAGCTCCTACGAGCAGTACTTC. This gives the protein CATSIPASGQSSYEQYF.

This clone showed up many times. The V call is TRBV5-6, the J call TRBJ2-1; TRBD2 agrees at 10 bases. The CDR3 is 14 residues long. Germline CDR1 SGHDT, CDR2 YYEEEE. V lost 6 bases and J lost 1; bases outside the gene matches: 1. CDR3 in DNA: TGTGCCAGCACTAGCGGGGGTTCCTACAATGAGCAGTTCTTC. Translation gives CASTSGGSYNEQFF.

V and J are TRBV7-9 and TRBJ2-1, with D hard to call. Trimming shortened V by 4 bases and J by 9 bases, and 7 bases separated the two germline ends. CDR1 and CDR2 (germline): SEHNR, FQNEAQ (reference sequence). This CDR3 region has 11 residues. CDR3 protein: CASSWSREQFF. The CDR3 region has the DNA TGTGCCAGCAGCTGGAGCCGTGAGCAGTTCTTC.

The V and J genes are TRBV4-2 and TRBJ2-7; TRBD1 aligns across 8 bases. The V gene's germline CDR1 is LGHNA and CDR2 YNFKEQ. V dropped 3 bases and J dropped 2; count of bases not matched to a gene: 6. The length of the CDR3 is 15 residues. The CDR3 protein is CASSHTQTGAYEQYF. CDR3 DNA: TGTGCCAGCAGCCACACCCAGACAGGGGCCTACGAGCAGTACTTC.

CDR3 in amino acids: CASSFRASGSYYEQYF. The CDR3 DNA reads as TGCGCCAGCAGCTTCAGAGCTAGCGGGAGCTACTACGAGCAGTACTTC. This chain links TRBV5-1 with TRBJ2-7, with 10 bases matching TRBD2. V trimming: 2 bases; J trimming: 3 bases; junction bases outside the gene matches: 8. The CDR3 consists of 16 residues. The germline V gene encodes CDR1 SGHRS and CDR2 YFSETQ.

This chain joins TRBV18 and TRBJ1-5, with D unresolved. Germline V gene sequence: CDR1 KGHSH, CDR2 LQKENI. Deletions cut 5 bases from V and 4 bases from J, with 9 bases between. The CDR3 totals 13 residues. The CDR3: CASSSSPNQPQHF. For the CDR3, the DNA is TGTGCCAGCTCATCTTCCCCGAATCAGCCCCAGCATTTT.

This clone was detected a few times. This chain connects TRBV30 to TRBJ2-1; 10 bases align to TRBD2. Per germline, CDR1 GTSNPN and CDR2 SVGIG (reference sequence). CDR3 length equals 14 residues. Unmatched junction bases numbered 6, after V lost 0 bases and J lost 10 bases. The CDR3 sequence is CAWSVRLAGDEQFF. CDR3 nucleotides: TGTGCCTGGAGTGTACGGCTAGCGGGAGACGAGCAGTTCTTC.

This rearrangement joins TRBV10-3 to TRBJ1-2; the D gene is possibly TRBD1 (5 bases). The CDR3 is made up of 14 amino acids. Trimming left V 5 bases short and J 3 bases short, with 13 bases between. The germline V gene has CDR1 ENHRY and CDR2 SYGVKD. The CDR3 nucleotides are TGTGCCATCAGTCTTGCAGGGTATGACTATGGCTACACCTTC. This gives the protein CAISLAGYDYGYTF.

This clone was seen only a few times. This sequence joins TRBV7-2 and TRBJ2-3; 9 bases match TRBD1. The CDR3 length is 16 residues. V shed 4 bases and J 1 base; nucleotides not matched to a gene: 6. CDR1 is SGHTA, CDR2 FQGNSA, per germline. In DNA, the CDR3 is TGTGCCAGCAGCTCACAGGGGGCAATTGGCACAGATACGCAGTATTTT. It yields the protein CASSSQGAIGTDTQYF.

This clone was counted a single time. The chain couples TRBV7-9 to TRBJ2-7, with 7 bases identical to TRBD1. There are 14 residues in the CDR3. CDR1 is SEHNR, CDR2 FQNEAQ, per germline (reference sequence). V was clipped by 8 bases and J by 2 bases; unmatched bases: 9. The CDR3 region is CASGPGQVPYEQYF. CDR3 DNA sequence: TGTGCCAGCGGGCCAGGACAGGTGCCCTACGAGCAGTACTTC.

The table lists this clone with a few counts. CDR3 in amino acids: CAVMEKYSSGANVLTF. DNA for the CDR3: TGTGCCGTAATGGAGAAGTATAGCTCTGGGGCCAACGTCCTGACTTTC. The chain joins TRBV19 to TRBJ2-6; D call uncertain. This CDR3 is 16 amino acids long. V was clipped by 11 bases and J by 0 bases, with 17 bases between them. In germline, CDR1 is LNHDA, CDR2 SQIVND (reference sequence).

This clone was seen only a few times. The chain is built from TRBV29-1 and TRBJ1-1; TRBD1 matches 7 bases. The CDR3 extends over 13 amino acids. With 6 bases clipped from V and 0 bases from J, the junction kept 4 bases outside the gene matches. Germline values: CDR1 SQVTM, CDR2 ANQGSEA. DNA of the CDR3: TGCAGCGTCCGCACAGGGGTGAACACTGAAGCTTTCTTT. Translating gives CSVRTGVNTEAFF. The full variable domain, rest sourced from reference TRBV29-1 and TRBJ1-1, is SAVISQKPSRDICQRGTSLTIQCQVDSQVTMMFWYRQQPGQSLTLIATANQGSEATYESGFVIDKFPISRPNLTFSTLTVSNMSPEDSSIYLCSVRTGVNTEAFFGQGTRLTVV.

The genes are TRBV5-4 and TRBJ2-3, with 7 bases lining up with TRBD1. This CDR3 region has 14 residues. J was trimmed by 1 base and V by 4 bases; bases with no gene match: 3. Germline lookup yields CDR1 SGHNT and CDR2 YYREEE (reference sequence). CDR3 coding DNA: TGTGCCAGCAGCATCGGACAGGGCACAGATACGCAGTATTTT. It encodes CASSIGQGTDTQYF.

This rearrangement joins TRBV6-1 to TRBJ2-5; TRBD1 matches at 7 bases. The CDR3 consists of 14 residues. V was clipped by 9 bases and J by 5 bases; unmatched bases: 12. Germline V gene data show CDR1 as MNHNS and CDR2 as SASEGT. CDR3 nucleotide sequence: TGTGCCAGTCGAAGGGAAGGACAGGCTGAGACCCAGTACTTC. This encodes CASRREGQAETQYF.

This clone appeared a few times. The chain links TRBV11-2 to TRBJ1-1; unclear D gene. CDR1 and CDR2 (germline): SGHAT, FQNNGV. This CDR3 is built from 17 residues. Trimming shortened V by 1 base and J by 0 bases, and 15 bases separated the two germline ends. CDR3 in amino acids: CASSLARRNYMNTEAFF. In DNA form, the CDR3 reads TGTGCCAGCAGCTTAGCGCGACGGAACTACATGAACACTGAAGCTTTCTTT.

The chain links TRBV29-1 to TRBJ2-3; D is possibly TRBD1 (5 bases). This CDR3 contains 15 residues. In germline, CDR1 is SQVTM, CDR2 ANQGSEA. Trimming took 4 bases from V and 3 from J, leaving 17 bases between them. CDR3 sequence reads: CSVGFGSGITDTQYF. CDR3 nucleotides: TGCAGCGTTGGATTCGGGTCAGGGATTACAGATACGCAGTATTTT.

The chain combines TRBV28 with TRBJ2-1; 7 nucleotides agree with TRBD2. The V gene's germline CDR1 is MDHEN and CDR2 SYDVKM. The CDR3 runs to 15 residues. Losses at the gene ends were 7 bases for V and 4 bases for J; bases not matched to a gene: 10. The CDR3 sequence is CASTPRRGRYNEQFF. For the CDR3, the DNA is TGTGCCAGCACCCCCAGGCGGGGGAGGTACAATGAGCAGTTCTTC.

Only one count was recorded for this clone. This chain's CDR3 is CASSFSGGSQPQHF. The CDR3 coding sequence is TGTGCCAGCAGTTTTTCAGGGGGCAGTCAGCCCCAGCATTTT. The V call is TRBV27, the J call TRBJ1-5; 8 bases fit TRBD1. This CDR3 contains 14 residues. Trimming at V came to 3 bases and at J to 6 bases, leaving 4 bases not matched to a gene. The germline V gene encodes CDR1 MNHEY and CDR2 SMNVEV (reference sequence).

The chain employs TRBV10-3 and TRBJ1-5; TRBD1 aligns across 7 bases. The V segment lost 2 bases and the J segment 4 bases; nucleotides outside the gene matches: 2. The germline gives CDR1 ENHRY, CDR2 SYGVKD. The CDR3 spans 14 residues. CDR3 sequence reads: CAISEGQVNQPQHF. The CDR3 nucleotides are TGTGCCATCAGTGAGGGACAGGTGAATCAGCCCCAGCATTTT.

The CDR3 DNA sequence: TGTGCCAGCAGCCGAGACAGGGTCAGGACTGAAGCTTTCTTT. Translated: CASSRDRVRTEAFF. The chain links TRBV7-9 to TRBJ1-1; 7 nucleotides agree with TRBD1. CDR3 size: 14 residues. The germline V gene has CDR1 SEHNR and CDR2 FQNEAQ (reference sequence). Trimming removed 5 bases from V and 5 bases from J; junction bases left unmatched: 8.

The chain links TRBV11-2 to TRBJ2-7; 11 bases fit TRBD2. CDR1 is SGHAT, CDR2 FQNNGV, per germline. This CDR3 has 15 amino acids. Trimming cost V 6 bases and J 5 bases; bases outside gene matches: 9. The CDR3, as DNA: TGTGCCAGCAGGCGGTCCGGGACTAGCGGCCACGAGCAGTACTTC. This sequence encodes CASRRSGTSGHEQYF.

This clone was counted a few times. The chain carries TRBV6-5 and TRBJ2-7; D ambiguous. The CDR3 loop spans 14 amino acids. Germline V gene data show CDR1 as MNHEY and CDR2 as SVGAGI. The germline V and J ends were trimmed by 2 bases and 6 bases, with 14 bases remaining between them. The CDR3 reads CASSYDLNRVEQYF. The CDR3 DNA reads TGTGCCAGCAGTTACGACTTAAACCGGGTCGAGCAGTACTTC.

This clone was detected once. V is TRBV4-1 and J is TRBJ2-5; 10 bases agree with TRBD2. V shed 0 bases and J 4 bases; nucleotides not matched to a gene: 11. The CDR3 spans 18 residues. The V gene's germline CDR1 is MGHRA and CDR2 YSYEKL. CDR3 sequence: CASSQEEGSSGSGETQYF. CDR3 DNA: TGCGCCAGCAGCCAAGAGGAGGGTTCTAGCGGGAGTGGAGAGACCCAGTACTTC.

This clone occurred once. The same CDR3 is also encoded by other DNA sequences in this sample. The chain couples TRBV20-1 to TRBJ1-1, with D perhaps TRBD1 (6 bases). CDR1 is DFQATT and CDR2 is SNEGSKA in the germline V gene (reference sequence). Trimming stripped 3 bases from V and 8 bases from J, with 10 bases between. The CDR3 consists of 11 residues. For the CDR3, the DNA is TGCAGTGCTAGGACCGGGACAGAAGCTTTCTTT. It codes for CSARTGTEAFF.

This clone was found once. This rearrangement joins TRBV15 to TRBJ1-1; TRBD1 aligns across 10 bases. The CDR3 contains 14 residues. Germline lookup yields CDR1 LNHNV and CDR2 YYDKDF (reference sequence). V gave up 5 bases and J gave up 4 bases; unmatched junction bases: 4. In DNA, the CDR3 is TGTGCCACCAGCCCCCGACAGGGGGCCACTGAAGCTTTCTTT. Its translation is CATSPRQGATEAFF.